This T cell receptor beta chain was sequenced for a study of PD-L1 blockade in urothelial cancer. Findings and limits, study-wide: Tumor-associated clones in blood expanded more at 3 weeks in durable-benefit patients.

TCRdb's copy holds only in-frame clones and misses some; the assay was immunoSEQ multiplex PCR. Counted here are approximately 41,000 clones, around four fifths occurring once; the ten biggest clones make up 13% to 15%. The V segment lost 9 bases and the J segment 0 bases; nucleotides outside the gene matches: 5. There are 14 residues in the CDR3. Germline V gene sequence: CDR1 MDHEN, CDR2 SYDVKM. As for time point: pretreatment peripheral blood. Each patient gave between 1 and 8 samples of peripheral blood mononuclear cells, which were collected pretreatment and during treatment. Notes on this clone: The antigen is unknown.

This receptor was taken from a man at least 80 years old with urothelial cancer. Here the sequenced sample was PBMCs, taken around atezolizumab (anti-PD-L1) treatment. The rearrangement uses TRBV28 and TRBJ2-7; 10 bases match TRBD2. CDR3 sequence: CASLPSGSSYEQYF. The CDR3 DNA reads as TGTGCCAGTCTCCCTAGCGGGAGCTCCTACGAGCAGTACTTC.